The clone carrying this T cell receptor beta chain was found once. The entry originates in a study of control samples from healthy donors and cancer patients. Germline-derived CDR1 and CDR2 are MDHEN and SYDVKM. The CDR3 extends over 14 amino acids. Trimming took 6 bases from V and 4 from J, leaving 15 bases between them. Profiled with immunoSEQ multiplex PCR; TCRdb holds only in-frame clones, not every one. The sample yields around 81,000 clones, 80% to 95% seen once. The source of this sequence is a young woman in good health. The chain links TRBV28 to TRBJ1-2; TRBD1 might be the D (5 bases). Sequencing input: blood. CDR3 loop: CASSRAVGGYGYTF. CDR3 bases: TGTGCCAGCAGCCGCGCGGTCGGGGGCTATGGCTACACCTTC.